Listed here are 23 T cell receptor beta chains from one sample, sequenced in a study of T cell clusters in autoimmune cytopenias (dated by TCRdb to between 2018 and 2021). TRB amplification used around 250 ng of peripheral blood genomic DNA, 41,000 or so genome equivalents, per sample. The instrument was an Illumina MiSeq. To amplify TRB rearrangements, a touch-down multiplex PCR protocol was run with the TRB-A and TRB-B primer pools combined in a single tube. TCRdb reprocessed the reads, and each CDR3 protein sequence is entered once, without DNA. This specimen's table enumerates roughly 4,500 distinct CDR3 sequences. The ten largest clones add up to more than 14% of the sample. The source material was peripheral blood. The receptors come from a human donor with an autoimmune cytopenia or autoimmune hepatitis (not recorded which).

This chain connects TRBV30 to TRBJ1-1; lacking DNA, the TRBD1 call made by TCRdb goes unchecked. The length of the CDR3 is 14 residues. Germline-derived CDR1 and CDR2 are GTSNPN and SVGIG (reference sequence). The CDR3 loop reads CAWNWDRENTEAFF. The complete variable domain, with remaining parts taken from reference TRBV30 and TRBJ1-1, reads SQTIHQWPATLVQPVGSPLSLECTVEGTSNPNLYWYRQAAGRGLQLLFYSVGIGQISSEVPQNLSASRPQDRQFILSSKKLLLSDSGFYLCAWNWDRENTEAFFGQGTRLTVV.

This chain connects TRBV19 to TRBJ1-5. The CDR3 length is 15 residues. Per the germline V gene, CDR1 is LNHDA and CDR2 is SQIVND (reference sequence). CDR3 sequence reads: CASSTSSVGNQPQHF.

This chain joins TRBV7-6 and TRBJ2-2; TCRdb lists TRBD2, though no DNA is available to test this call. Germline values: CDR1 SGHVS, CDR2 FNYEAQ. This CDR3 region has 17 residues. This chain's CDR3 is CASSRWTSGSDTGELFF. The full variable domain, its missing parts supplied by reference TRBV7-6 and TRBJ2-2, is GAGVSQSPRYKVTKRGQDVALRCDPISGHVSLYWYRQALGQGPEFLTYFNYEAQQDKSGLPNDRFSAERPEGSISTLTIQRTEQRDSAMYRCASSRWTSGSDTGELFFGEGSRLTVL.

The chain carries TRBV5-4 and TRBJ2-3; TCRdb picks TRBD1, but there is no DNA to check that call. From germline, CDR1 is SGHNT and CDR2 YYREEE (reference sequence). This CDR3 has 14 residues. This CDR3 is CASSRVQGSDTQYF.

This chain connects TRBV11-1 to TRBJ2-7. CDR1 is SGHAT and CDR2 is FQDESV in the germline V gene (reference sequence). The CDR3 loop spans 15 amino acids. Here the CDR3 reads CASSLGPTRNYEQYF. Full variable domain (rest looked up from reference TRBV11-1 and TRBJ2-7): EAEVAQSPRYKITEKSQAVAFWCDPISGHATLYWYRQILGQGPELLVQFQDESVVDDSQLPKDRFSAERLKGVDSTLKIQPAELGDSAMYLCASSLGPTRNYEQYFGPGTRLTVT.

Considering frequency, this clonotype is medium-sized. This sequence joins TRBV30 and TRBJ2-1; TCRdb indicates TRBD2, and absent DNA this call remains unverified. Germline V gene lookup returns CDR1 GTSNPN and CDR2 SVGIG (reference sequence). CDR3 size: 16 residues. The CDR3 sequence: CAWSGRLAESYNEQFF.

This chain connects TRBV7-2 to TRBJ2-5; absent DNA, TCRdb's TRBD2 call cannot be checked. Per germline, CDR1 SGHTA and CDR2 FQGNSA. The CDR3 runs to 14 residues. This CDR3 reads CASSPRTILETQYF.

The gene calls are TRBV7-9 and TRBJ1-4. CDR3 length: 12 amino acids. Germline V gives CDR1 SEHNR, CDR2 FQNEAQ (reference sequence). The CDR3 protein is CASSLDLEKLFF.

V usage is TRBV29-1 and J usage is TRBJ2-3; lacking DNA, the TRBD1 call made by TCRdb goes unchecked. The CDR3 extends over 14 amino acids. From germline, CDR1 is SQVTM and CDR2 ANQGSEA. CDR3 protein: CSVRESTSTDTQYF.

V and J are TRBV18 and TRBJ2-1; checking the TCRdb D call of TRBD1 is not possible without DNA. CDR1 is KGHSH, CDR2 LQKENI, per germline. This CDR3 is 15 amino acids long. CDR3 region: CASSPGTSSYNEQFF.

The chain's CDR3 is CASSSASRLSTDTQYF. This rearrangement joins TRBV12-3 or TRBV12-4 to TRBJ2-3; TCRdb indicates TRBD2, and absent DNA this call remains unverified. The CDR3 sequence is 16 residues long.

The chain has TRBV18 and TRBJ1-1. This CDR3 contains 13 residues. Germline V lookup: CDR1 KGHSH, CDR2 LQKENI. CDR3 loop: CASSPRAGTEAFF.

This clonotype is medium-sized (0.01 to 0.1%) by frequency. J is TRBJ2-7 and V is TRBV15. The CDR3 contains 14 residues. Germline V gene data show CDR1 as LNHNV and CDR2 as YYDKDF (reference sequence). The CDR3 spells CATSRDRTSYEQYF.

Frequency places this clonotype as medium-sized. V gene TRBV30 combines with J gene TRBJ1-5; no DNA is available, so the TRBD1 call from TCRdb remains unchecked. Germline V gene sequence: CDR1 GTSNPN, CDR2 SVGIG (reference sequence). CDR3 length: 14 residues. The CDR3 protein is CAADRQNSNQPQHF.

The gene calls are TRBV19 and TRBJ1-4; TCRdb's D gene call, TRBD1, goes unchecked for lack of DNA. The CDR3 is made up of 15 amino acids. Germline V gene lookup returns CDR1 LNHDA and CDR2 SQIVND (reference sequence). The CDR3 sequence: CASSIMPGAREKLFF.

The V gene is TRBV19, the J gene TRBJ2-7; as DNA is missing, the TRBD2 call by TCRdb cannot be tested. Germline values: CDR1 LNHDA, CDR2 SQIVND (reference sequence). This CDR3 spans 14 amino acids. The CDR3 loop reads CASAGGPASYEQYF.

In terms of frequency, this clonotype is medium-sized (0.01 to 0.1%). The chain uses TRBV6-2 or TRBV6-3 and TRBJ2-2; the TCRdb D gene call, TRBD1, has no DNA to confirm it. The CDR3 contains 14 residues. In germline, CDR1 is MNHEY, CDR2 SVGEGT. The CDR3 sequence: CASSYDRYTGELFF.

The chain is built from TRBV7-6 and TRBJ2-5; TCRdb reports TRBD2, a call that lacks DNA to check it against. Germline V gene data show CDR1 as SGHVS and CDR2 as FNYEAQ. The CDR3 extends over 14 amino acids. The CDR3 is CASSLYGEGETQYF. Combining the CDR3 with reference TRBV7-6 and TRBJ2-5 gives the whole variable domain GAGVSQSPRYKVTKRGQDVALRCDPISGHVSLYWYRQALGQGPEFLTYFNYEAQQDKSGLPNDRFSAERPEGSISTLTIQRTEQRDSAMYRCASSLYGEGETQYFGPGTRLLVL.

The chain combines TRBV6-5 with TRBJ2-2. Germline V gene lookup returns CDR1 MNHEY and CDR2 SVGAGI. There are 12 residues in the CDR3. CDR3 sequence: CASSSWRGELFF.

The J gene is TRBJ1-2, the V gene TRBV29-1; there is no DNA to check the TCRdb D call of TRBD1. Germline lookup yields CDR1 SQVTM and CDR2 ANQGSEA. The CDR3 runs to 15 residues. This CDR3 reads CSVPESDRGLYGYTF.

This clonotype is labeled medium-sized based on frequency. The CDR3 loop reads CASSMIRDEQYF. The chain employs TRBV19 and TRBJ2-7. Germline V CDR1 and CDR2: LNHDA, SQIVND (reference sequence). CDR3 size: 12 residues. Variable domain in full (rest from reference TRBV19 and TRBJ2-7): DGGITQSPKYLFRKEGQNVTLSCEQNLNHDAMYWYRQDPGQGLRLIYYSQIVNDFQKGDIAEGYSVSREKKESFPLTVTSAQKNPTAFYLCASSMIRDEQYFGPGTRLTVT.

The chain carries TRBV19 and TRBJ2-5; TCRdb's D call, TRBD1, is unchecked because there is no DNA. This CDR3 is 15 amino acids long. Germline-derived CDR1 and CDR2 are LNHDA and SQIVND (reference sequence). CDR3 region: CASSLRSQGTETQYF.

This sequence joins TRBV6-6 and TRBJ2-2; TCRdb indicates TRBD1, and absent DNA this call remains unverified. The CDR3 is 15 residues long. CDR1 and CDR2 from the germline V gene are MNHNY and SVGAGI (reference sequence). This chain's CDR3 is CASSRGQRNTGELFF.